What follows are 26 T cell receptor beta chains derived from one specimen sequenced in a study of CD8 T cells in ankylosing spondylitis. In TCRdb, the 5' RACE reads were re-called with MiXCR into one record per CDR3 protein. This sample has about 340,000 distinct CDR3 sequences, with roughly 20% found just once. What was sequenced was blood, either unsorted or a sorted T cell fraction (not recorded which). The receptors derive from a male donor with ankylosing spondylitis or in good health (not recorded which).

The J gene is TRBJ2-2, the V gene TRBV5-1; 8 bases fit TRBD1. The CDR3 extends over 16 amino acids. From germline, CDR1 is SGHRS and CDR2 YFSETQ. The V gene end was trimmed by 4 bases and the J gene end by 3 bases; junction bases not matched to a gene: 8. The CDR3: CASSQYRDRYTGELFF. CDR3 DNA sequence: TGCGCCAGCAGCCAATACCGGGACAGGTACACCGGGGAGCTGTTTTTT. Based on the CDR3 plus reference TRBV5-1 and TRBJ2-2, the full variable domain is KAGVTQTPRYLIKTRGQQVTLSCSPISGHRSVSWYQQTPGQGLQFLFEYFSETQRNKGNFPGRFSGRQFSNSRSEMNVSTLELGDSALYLCASSQYRDRYTGELFFGEGSRLTVL.

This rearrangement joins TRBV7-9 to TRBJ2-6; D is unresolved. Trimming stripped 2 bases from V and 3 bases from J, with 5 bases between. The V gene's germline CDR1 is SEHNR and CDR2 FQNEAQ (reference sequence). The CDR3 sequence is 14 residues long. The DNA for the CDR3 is TGTGCCAGCAGCTTACTTCGTGGGGCCAACGTCCTGACTTTC. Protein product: CASSLLRGANVLTF.

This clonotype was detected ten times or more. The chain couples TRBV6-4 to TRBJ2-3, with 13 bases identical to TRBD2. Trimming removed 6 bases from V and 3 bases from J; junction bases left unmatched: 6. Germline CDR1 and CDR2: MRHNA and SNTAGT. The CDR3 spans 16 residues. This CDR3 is CASRPTSGGETDTQYF. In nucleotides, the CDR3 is TGTGCCAGCAGACCCACTAGCGGGGGGGAGACAGATACGCAGTATTTT.

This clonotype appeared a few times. CDR3 bases: TGCAGTGCTAGGGGGGAGTCCTTGGCGACCTACGAGCAGTACTTC. It encodes CSARGESLATYEQYF. This chain joins TRBV20-1 and TRBJ2-7; D may be TRBD1 or TRBD2 (5 bases each). Germline V gene data show CDR1 as DFQATT and CDR2 as SNEGSKA (reference sequence). V was pared by 3 bases and J by 2 bases, with 17 bases between. This CDR3 comprises 15 residues.

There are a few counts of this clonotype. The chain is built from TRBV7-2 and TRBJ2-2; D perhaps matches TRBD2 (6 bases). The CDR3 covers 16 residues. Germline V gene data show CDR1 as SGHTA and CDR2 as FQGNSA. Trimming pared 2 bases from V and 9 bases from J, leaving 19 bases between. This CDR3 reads CASSLPVSGGGRELFF. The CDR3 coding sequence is TGTGCCAGCAGCTTACCGGTTAGCGGAGGTGGCCGGGAGCTGTTTTTT.

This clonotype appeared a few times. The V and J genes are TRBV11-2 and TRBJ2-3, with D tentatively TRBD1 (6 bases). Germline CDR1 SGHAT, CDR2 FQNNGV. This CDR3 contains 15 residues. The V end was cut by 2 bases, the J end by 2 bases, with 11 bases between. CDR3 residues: CASSLYYRATDTQYF. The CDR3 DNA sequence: TGTGCCAGCAGCTTATATTACAGGGCCACAGATACGCAGTATTTT.

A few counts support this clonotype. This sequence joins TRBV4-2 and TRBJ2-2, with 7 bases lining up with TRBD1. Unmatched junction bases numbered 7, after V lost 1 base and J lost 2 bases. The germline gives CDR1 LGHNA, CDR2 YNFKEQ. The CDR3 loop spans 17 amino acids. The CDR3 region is CASSQVLRGGNTGELFF. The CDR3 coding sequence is TGTGCCAGCAGCCAAGTCCTGAGAGGGGGCAACACCGGGGAGCTGTTTTTT.

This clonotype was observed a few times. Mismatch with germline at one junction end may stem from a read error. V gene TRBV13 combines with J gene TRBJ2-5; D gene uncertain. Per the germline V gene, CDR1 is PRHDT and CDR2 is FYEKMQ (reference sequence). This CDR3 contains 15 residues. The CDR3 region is CANSSDGTYQETQYF. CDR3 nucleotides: TGTGCCAACAGCTCCGACGGAACGTACCAAGAGACCCAGTACTTC.

CDR3 protein: CSARDHTFNLYEQYF. The CDR3 DNA follows: TGCAGTGCTAGAGACCACACCTTCAATCTTTACGAGCAGTACTTC. This chain uses TRBV20-1 with TRBJ2-7; no clear D. CDR1 is DFQATT and CDR2 is SNEGSKA in the germline V gene (reference sequence). This CDR3 has 15 residues. V lost 0 bases and J 4 bases, leaving 16 bases between the germline ends.

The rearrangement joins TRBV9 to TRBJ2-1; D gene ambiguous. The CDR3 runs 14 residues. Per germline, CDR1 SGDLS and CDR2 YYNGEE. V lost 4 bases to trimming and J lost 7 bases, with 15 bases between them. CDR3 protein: CASSHSGRANEQFF. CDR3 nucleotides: TGTGCCAGCAGCCATAGTGGTAGGGCTAATGAGCAGTTCTTC.

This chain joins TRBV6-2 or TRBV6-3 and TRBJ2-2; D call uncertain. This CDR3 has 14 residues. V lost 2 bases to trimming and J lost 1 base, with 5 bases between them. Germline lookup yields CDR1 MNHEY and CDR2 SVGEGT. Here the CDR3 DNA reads TGTGCCAGCAGTTACGACGAGAACACCGGGGAGCTGTTTTTT. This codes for CASSYDENTGELFF.

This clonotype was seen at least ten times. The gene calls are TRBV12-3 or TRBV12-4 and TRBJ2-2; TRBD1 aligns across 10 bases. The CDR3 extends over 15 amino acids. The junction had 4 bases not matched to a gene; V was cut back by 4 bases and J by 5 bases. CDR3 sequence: CASSSRDRGTGELFF. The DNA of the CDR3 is TGTGCCAGCAGTTCCCGGGACAGGGGAACCGGGGAGCTGTTTTTT.

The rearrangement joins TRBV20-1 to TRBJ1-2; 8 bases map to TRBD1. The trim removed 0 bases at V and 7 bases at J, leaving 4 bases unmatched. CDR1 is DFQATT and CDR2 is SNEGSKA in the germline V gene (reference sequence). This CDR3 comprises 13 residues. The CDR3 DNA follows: TGCAGTGCTAGAGATACGGACAGGGCTGGCTACACCTTC. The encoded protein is CSARDTDRAGYTF.

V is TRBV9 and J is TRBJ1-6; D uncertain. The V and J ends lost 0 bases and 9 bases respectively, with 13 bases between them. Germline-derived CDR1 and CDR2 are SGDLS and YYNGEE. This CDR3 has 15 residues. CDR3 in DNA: TGTGCCAGCAGCGTAGGTGTGGTCCTAAGTTCACCCCTCCACTTT. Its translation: CASSVGVVLSSPLHF.

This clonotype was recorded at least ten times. The CDR3 protein is CASSSGYEQFF. DNA of the CDR3: TGTGCCAGCAGCTCGGGTTATGAGCAGTTCTTC. The chain joins TRBV12-3 or TRBV12-4 to TRBJ2-1; D is unclear. This CDR3 is built from 11 residues. V was shortened by 6 bases and J by 8 bases, with 8 bases between the two germline ends.

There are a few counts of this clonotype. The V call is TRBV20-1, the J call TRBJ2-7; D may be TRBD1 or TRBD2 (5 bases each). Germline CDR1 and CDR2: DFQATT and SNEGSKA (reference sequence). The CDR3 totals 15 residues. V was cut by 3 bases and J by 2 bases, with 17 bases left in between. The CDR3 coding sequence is TGCAGTGCTAGGGGAACCGGGACGGACGCCTACGAGCAGTACTTC. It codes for CSARGTGTDAYEQYF.

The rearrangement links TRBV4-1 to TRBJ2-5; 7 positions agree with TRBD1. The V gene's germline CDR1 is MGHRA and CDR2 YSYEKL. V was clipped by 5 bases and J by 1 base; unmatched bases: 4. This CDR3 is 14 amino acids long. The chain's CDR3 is CASSGWDSQETQYF. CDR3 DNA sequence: TGCGCCAGCAGCGGGTGGGACAGCCAAGAGACCCAGTACTTC.

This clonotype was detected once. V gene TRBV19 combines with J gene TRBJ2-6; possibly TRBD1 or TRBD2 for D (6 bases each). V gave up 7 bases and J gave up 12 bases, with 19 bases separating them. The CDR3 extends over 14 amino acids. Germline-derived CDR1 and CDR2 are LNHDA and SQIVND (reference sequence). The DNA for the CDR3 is TGTGCCAGTACCCCCGGACGGGGGCTCGGCGTCCTGACTTTC. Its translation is CASTPGRGLGVLTF.

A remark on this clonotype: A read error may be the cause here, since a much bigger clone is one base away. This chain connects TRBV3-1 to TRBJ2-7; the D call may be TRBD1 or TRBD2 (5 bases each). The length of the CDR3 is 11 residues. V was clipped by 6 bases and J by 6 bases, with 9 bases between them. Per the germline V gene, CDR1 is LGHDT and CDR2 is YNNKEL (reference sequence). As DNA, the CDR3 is TGTGCCAGCAGGTTTGGGGGCGAGCAGTACTTC. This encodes CASRFGGEQYF.

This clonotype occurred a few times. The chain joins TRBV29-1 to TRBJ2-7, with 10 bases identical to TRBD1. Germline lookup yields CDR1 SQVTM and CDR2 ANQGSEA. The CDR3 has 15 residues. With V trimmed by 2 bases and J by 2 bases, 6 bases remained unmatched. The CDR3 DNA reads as TGCAGCGTTGAAATCCGGGGACAGGGGCCCTACGAGCAGTACTTC. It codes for CSVEIRGQGPYEQYF.

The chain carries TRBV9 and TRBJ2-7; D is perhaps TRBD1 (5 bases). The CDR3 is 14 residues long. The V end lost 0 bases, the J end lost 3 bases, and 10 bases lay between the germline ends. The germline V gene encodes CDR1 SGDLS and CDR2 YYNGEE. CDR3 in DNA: TGTGCCAGCAGCGTAGGGCCCGACAGCTACGAGCAGTACTTC. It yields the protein CASSVGPDSYEQYF.

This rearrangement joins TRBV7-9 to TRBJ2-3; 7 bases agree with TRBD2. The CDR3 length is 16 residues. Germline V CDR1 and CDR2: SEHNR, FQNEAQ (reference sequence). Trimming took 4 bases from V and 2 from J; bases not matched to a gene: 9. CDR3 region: CASSSTTGLFTDTQYF. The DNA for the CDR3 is TGTGCCAGCAGCTCAACCACGGGACTATTCACAGATACGCAGTATTTT.

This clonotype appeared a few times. The CDR3 region has the DNA TGTGCCACCAGCACAGACAGGGGTGCCACAGATACGCAGTATTTT. Its translation is CATSTDRGATDTQYF. This chain joins TRBV15 and TRBJ2-3; 8 bases line up with TRBD1. The V segment lost 4 bases and the J segment 2 bases; nucleotides outside the gene matches: 5. The CDR3 totals 15 residues. The germline CDR1 and CDR2 sequences are LNHNV and YYDKDF (reference sequence).

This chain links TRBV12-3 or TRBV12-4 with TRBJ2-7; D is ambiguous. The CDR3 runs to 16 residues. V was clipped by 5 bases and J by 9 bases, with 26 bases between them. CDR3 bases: TGTGCCAGCAGTCAGCTCCCCGGGTCCCCCGCGATTGGGCAGTACTTC. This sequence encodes CASSQLPGSPAIGQYF.

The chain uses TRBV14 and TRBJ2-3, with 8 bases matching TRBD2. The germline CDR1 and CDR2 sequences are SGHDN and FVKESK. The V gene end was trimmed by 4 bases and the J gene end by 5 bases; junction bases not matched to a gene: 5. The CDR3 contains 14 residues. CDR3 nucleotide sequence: TGTGCCAGCAGCCTAGCGGGGTGGGAAGATACGCAGTATTTT. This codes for CASSLAGWEDTQYF.

The CDR3 spells CASGEPGTGWTGELFF. CDR3 DNA sequence: TGTGCCAGCGGTGAACCCGGGACAGGGTGGACCGGGGAGCTGTTTTTT. The chain has TRBV7-9 and TRBJ2-2; 9 bases agree with TRBD1. This CDR3 is built from 16 residues. Germline V gene sequence: CDR1 SEHNR, CDR2 FQNEAQ (reference sequence). The V segment lost 8 bases and the J segment 5 bases; nucleotides outside the gene matches: 12.